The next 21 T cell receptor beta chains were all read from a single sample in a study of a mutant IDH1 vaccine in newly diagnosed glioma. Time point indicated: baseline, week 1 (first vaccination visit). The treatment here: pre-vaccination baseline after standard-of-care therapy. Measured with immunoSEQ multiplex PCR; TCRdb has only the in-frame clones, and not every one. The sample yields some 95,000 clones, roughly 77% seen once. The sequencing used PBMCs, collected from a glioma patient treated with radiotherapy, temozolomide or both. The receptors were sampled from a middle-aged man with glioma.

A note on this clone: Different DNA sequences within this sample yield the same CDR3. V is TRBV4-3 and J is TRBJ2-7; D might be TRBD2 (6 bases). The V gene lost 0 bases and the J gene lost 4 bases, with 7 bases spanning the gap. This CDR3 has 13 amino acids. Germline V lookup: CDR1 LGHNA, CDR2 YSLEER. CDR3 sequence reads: CASSQEEGYEQYF. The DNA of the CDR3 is TGCGCCAGCAGCCAAGAGGAGGGATACGAGCAGTACTTC.

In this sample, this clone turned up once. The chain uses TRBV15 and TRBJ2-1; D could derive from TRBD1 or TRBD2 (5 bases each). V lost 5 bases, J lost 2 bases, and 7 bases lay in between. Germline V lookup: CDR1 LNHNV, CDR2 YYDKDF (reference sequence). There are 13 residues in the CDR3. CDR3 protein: CATSPGPYNEQFF. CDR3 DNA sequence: TGTGCCACCAGCCCGGGACCCTACAATGAGCAGTTCTTC. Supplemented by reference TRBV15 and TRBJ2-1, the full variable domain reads DAMVIQNPRYQVTQFGKPVTLSCSQTLNHNVMYWYQQKSSQAPKLLFHYYDKDFNNEADTPDNFQSRRPNTSFCFLDIRSPGLGDTAMYLCATSPGPYNEQFFGPGTRLTVL.

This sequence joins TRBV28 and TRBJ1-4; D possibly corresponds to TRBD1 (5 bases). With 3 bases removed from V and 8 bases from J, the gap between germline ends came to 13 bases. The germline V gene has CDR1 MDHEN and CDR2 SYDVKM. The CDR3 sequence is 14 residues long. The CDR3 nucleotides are TGTGCCAGCAGTTTGGGTAGGGGAGGGGAAAAACTGTTTTTT. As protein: CASSLGRGGEKLFF.

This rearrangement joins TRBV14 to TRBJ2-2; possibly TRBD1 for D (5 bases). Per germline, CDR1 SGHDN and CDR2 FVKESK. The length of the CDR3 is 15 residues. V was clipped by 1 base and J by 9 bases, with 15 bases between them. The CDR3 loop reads CASSQVGRVSRELFF. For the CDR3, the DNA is TGTGCCAGCAGCCAAGTCGGCAGGGTCTCCAGGGAGCTGTTTTTT.

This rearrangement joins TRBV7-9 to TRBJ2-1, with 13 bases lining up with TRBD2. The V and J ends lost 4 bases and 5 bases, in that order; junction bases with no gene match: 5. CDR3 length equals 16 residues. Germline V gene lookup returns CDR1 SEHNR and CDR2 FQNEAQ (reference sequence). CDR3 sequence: CASSSRLAGGNNEQFF. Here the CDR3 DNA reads TGTGCCAGCAGCTCCCGACTAGCGGGAGGCAACAATGAGCAGTTCTTC.

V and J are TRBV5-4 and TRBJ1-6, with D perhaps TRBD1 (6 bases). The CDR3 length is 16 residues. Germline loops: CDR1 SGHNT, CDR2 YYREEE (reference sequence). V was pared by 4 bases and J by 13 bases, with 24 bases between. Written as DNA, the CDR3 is TGTGCCAGCAGCACCGGGGGGCAGCAGGGATTCTCCCCCCTCCACTTT. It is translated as CASSTGGQQGFSPLHF.

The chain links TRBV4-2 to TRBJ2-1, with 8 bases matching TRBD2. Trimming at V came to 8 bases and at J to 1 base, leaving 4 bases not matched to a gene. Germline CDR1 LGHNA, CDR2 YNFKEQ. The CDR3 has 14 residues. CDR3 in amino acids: CASGPSGSYNEQFF. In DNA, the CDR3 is TGTGCCAGCGGGCCTAGCGGGTCCTACAATGAGCAGTTCTTC.

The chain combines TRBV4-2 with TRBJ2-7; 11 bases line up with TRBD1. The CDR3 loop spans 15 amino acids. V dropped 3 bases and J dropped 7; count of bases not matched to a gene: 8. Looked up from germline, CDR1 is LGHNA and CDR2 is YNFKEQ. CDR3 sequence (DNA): TGTGCCAGCAGCCAGGTACGGACAGGGGGCGGTGAGCAGTACTTC. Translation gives CASSQVRTGGGEQYF.

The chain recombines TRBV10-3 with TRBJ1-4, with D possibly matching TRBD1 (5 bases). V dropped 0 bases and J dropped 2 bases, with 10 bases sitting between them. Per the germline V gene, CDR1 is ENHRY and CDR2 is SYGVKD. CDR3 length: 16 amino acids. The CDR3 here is CAISESAGLTNEKLFF. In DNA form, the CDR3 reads TGTGCCATCAGTGAGTCGGCGGGGCTGACTAATGAAAAACTGTTTTTT.

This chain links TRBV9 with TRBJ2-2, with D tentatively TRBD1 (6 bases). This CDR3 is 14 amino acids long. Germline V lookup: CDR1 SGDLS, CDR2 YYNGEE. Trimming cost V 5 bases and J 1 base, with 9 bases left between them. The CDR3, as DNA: TGTGCCAGCAGGCTGGGACAGAACACCGGGGAGCTGTTTTTT. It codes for CASRLGQNTGELFF.

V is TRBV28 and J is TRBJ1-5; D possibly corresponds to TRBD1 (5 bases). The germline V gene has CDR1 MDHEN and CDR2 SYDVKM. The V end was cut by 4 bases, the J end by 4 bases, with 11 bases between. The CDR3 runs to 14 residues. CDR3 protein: CASSWPGGNQPQHF. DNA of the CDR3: TGTGCCAGCAGTTGGCCGGGGGGAAATCAGCCCCAGCATTTT.

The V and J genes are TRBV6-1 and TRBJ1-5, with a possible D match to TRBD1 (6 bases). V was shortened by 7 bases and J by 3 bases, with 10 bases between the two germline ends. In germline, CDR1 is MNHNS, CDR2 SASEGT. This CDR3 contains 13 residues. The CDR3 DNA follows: TGTGCCAGCAAGAGACAGGCCAATCAGCCCCAGCATTTT. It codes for CASKRQANQPQHF.

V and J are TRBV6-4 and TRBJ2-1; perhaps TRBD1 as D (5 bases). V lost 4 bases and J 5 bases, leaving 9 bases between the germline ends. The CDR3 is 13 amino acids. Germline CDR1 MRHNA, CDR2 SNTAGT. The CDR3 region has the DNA TGTGCCAGCAGTGCAGGGTCCAACAATGAGCAGTTCTTC. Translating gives CASSAGSNNEQFF.

The CDR3 here is CASSLRGNTEAFF. CDR3 DNA: TGTGCCAGCAGCTTACGGGGGAACACTGAAGCTTTCTTT. The chain employs TRBV7-8 and TRBJ1-1; D is unclear. The CDR3 contains 13 residues. Germline lookup yields CDR1 SGHVS and CDR2 FQNEAQ. Trimming removed 2 bases from V and 1 base from J, with 5 bases in between. The full variable domain, its missing parts supplied by reference TRBV7-8 and TRBJ1-1, is GAGVSQSPRYKVAKRGQDVALRCDPISGHVSLFWYQQALGQGPEFLTYFQNEAQLDKSGLPSDRFFAERPEGSVSTLKIQRTQQEDSAVYLCASSLRGNTEAFFGQGTRLTVV.

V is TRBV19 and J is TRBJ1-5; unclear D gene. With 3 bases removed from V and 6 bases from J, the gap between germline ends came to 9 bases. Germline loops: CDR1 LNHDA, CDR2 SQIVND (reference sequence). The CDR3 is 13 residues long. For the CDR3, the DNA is TGTGCCAGTAGTATTGGGTCTAGTCAGCCCCAGCATTTT. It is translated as CASSIGSSQPQHF.

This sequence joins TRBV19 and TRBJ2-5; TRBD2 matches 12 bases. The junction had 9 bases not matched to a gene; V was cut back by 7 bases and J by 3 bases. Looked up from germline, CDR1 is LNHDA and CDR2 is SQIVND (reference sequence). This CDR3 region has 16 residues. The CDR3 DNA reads TGTGCCAGTAAGGGCTCGGCTAGCGGGAGGGAAGAGACCCAGTACTTC. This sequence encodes CASKGSASGREETQYF.

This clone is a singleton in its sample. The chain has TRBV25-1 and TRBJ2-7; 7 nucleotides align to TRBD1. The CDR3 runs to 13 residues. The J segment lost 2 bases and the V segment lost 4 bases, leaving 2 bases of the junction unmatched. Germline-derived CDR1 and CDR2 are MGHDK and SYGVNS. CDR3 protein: CASSGTGPYEQYF. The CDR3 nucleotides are TGTGCCAGCAGTGGGACAGGACCCTACGAGCAGTACTTC.

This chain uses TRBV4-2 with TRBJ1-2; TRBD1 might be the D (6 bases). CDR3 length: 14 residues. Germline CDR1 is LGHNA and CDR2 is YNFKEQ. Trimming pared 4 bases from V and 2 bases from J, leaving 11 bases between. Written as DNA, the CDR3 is TGTGCCAGCAGCCCGGGACATCCGAACTATGGCTACACCTTC. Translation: CASSPGHPNYGYTF.

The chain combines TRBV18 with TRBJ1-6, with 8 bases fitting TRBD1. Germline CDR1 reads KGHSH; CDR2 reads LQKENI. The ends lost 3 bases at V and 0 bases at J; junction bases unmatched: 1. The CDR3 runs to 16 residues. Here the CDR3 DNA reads TGTGCCAGCTCACCCCAGGGGGCCTCCTATAATTCACCCCTCCACTTT. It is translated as CASSPQGASYNSPLHF.

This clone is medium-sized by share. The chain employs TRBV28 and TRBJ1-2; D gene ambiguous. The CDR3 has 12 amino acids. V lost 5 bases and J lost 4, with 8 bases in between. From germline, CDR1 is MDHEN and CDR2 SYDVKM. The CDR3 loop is CASSRTVYGYTF. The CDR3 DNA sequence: TGTGCCAGCAGTCGTACGGTCTATGGCTACACCTTC.

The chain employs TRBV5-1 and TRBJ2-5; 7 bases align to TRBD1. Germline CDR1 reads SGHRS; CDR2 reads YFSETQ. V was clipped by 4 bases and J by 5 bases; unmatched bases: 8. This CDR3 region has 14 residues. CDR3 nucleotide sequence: TGCGCCAGCAGCCCGACGACAGGGAGTGAGACCCAGTACTTC. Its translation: CASSPTTGSETQYF.